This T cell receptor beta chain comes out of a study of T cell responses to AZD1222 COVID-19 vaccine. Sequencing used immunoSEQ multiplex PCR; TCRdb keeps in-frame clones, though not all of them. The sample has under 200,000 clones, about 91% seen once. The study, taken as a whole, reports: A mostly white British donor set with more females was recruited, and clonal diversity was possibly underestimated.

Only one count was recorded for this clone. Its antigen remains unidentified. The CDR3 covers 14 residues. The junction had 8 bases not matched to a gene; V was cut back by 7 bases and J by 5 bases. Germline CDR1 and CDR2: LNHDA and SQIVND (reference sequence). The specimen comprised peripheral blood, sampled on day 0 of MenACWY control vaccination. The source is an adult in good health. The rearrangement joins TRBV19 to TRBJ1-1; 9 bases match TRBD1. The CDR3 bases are TGTGCCAGTATCCCCCGGACAGGGGTTACTGAAGCTTTCTTT. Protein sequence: CASIPRTGVTEAFF.